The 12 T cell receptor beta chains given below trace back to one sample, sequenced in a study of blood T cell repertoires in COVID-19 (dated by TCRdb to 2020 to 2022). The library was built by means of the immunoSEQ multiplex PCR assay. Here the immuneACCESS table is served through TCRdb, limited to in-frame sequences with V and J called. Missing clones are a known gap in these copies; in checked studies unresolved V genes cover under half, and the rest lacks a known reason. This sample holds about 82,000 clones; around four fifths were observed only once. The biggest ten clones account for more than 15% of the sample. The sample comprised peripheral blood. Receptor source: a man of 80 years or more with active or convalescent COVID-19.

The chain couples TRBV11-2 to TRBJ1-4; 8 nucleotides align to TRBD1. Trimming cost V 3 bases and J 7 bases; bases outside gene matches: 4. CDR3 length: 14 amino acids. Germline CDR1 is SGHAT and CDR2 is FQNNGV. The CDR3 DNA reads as TGTGCCAGCAGCTTTTCCAGGGGGCGTGAAAAACTGTTTTTT. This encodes CASSFSRGREKLFF.

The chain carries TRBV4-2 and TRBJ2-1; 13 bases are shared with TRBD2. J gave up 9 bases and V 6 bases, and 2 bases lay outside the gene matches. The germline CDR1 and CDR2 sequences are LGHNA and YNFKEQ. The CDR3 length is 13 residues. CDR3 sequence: CASRLAGGPEQFF. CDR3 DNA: TGTGCCAGCAGACTAGCGGGGGGGCCTGAGCAGTTCTTC.

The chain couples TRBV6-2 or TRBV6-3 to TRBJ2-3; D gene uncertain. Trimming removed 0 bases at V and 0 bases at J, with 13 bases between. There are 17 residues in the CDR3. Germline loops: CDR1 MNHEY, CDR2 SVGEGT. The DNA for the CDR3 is TGTGCCAGCAGTTACTCGTTAGGAGAAGCTAGCACAGATACGCAGTATTTT. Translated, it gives CASSYSLGEASTDTQYF.

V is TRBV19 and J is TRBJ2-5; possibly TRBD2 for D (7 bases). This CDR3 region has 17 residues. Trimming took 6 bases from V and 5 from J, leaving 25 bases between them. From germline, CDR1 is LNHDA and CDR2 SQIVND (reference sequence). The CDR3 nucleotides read TGTGCCAGTAGCCTAGGGGGGGCGGGCCCTGTAGGGGAGACCCAGTACTTC. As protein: CASSLGGAGPVGETQYF.

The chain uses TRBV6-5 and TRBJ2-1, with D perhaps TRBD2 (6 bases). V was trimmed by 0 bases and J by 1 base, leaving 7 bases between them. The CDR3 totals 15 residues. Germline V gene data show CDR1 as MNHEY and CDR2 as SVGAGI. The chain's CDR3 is CASSYSGGSYNEQFF. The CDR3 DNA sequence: TGTGCCAGCAGTTACTCTGGGGGGTCCTACAATGAGCAGTTCTTC.

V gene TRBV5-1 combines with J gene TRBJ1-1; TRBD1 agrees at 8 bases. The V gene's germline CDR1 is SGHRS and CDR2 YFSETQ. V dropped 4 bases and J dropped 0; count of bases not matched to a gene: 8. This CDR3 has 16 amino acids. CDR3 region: CASSPRTGYMNTEAFF. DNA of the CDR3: TGCGCCAGCAGCCCACGGACAGGGTATATGAACACTGAAGCTTTCTTT. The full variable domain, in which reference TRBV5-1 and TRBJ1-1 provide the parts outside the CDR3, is KAGVTQTPRYLIKTRGQQVTLSCSPISGHRSVSWYQQTPGQGLQFLFEYFSETQRNKGNFPGRFSGRQFSNSRSEMNVSTLELGDSALYLCASSPRTGYMNTEAFFGQGTRLTVV.

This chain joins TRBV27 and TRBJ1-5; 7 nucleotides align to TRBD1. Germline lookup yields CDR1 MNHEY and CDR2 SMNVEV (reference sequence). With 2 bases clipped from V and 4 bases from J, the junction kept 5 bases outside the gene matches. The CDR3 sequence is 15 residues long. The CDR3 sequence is CASSLQGQINQPQHF. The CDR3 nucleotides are TGTGCCAGCAGTTTACAGGGACAGATAAATCAGCCCCAGCATTTT.

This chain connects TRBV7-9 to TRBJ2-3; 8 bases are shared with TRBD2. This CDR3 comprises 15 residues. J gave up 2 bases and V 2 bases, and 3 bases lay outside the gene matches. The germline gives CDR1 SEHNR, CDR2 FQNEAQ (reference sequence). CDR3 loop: CASSLSGGVTDTQYF. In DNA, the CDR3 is TGTGCCAGCAGCTTAAGCGGGGGAGTCACAGATACGCAGTATTTT.

CDR3 protein: CASNRGSEQYV. The CDR3 DNA reads as TGTGCCAGCAATAGGGGCTCCGAGCAGTACGTC. The chain couples TRBV6-5 to TRBJ2-7; a weak D match, TRBD1 (5 bases). V lost 7 bases and J 6 bases, leaving 10 bases between the germline ends. Germline values: CDR1 MNHEY, CDR2 SVGAGI. The CDR3 runs 11 residues.

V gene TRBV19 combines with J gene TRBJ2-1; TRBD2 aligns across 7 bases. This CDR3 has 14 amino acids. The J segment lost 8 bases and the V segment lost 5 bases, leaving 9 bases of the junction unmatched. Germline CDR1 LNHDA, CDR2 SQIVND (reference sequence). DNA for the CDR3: TGTGCCAGTAGTTCTCGACTAGCCCAAGATGAGCAGTTCTTC. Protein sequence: CASSSRLAQDEQFF.

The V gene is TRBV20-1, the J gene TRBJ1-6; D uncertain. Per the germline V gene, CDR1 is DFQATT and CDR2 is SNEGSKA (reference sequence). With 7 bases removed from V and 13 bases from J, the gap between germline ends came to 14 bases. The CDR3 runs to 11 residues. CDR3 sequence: CSVLSRGPLHF. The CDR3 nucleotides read TGCAGTGTTTTGTCGCGAGGGCCCCTCCACTTT.

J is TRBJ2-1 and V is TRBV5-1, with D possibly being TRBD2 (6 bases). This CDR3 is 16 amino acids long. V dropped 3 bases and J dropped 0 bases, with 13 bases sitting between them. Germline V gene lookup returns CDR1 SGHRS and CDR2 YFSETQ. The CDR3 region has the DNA TGCGCCAGCAGCTCGGGACTTTTGTTCTCCTACAATGAGCAGTTCTTC. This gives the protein CASSSGLLFSYNEQFF.